One T cell receptor beta chain is described in this entry. The target of this receptor is not known. No base qualities exist here, and no much larger clone lies one base off it. In total, roughly 710 healthy bone marrow donors made up the cohort. At the time of sampling, all cohort members were nominally healthy, though unrecorded immune exposures were likely present. The donor tested CMV seronegative, placing the donor among the 350 or so seronegative members of the cohort. A peripheral blood sample was provided by each donor, and peripheral blood mononuclear cells were used for TCR beta sequencing. The Qiagen DNeasy Blood Extraction Kit was used to extract genomic DNA from the blood cell samples. The data originate from a study of cytomegalovirus exposure and HLA in healthy donors (dated by TCRdb to between 2016 and 2019). With regard to the full study: An earlier analysis of approximately 590 of the donors reported 250 to 350 Gb of sequence data and about 100 million unique TCR beta sequences from 150 million to 200 million T cells. About 280 gigabases of sequencing data and roughly 90 million unique TCR sequences were included in an early release covering around 600 HLA-typed donors. Of the 398 genotyped donors, 81% were placed in the genetic ancestry cluster associated with self-reported Caucasian donors. The aim of the study was to test whether cataloging public T cell receptors could identify signatures of past pathogen exposure. Using immunosequencing, the study profiled T cell repertoires from about 610 subjects and related those repertoires to cytomegalovirus serostatus. Besides the first cohort of roughly 640 subjects, a separate validation cohort made up of over 95 different subjects was used. High-throughput TCR immunosequencing, statistical association of individual TCRs with disease status, and machine learning were combined to predict cytomegalovirus infection status. A later analysis re-examined previously published TCR beta repertoires from just over 650 donors and added high-resolution HLA genotyping to investigate patterns of TCR occurrence. The later analysis used no new phenotypic data to find candidate immune exposures, relying instead on TCR beta sequences and their occurrence across donors. An earlier analysis of about 620 of the donors applied high-throughput TCR beta sequencing to assess whether each TCR beta V gene segment acted as functional or pseudogenic. Donor age, sex, ethnicity and CMV serostatus were compiled alongside the repertoire data. A later genetic analysis took genome-wide SNP genotypes for about 65% of the roughly 670 donors and used that subset as a discovery cohort. All discovery cohort repertoires had been generated using a single sequencing platform. Class I and class II HLA loci were covered by the typing at four-digit resolution. The number of donors typed differed by locus, with about 629-630 for A, B, C, DRB1 and DQB1, roughly 520 for DQA1, over 600 for DPA1, and about 450 for DPB1. Several DR-DQ haplotypes were handled as single units for association and clustering, since linkage in the cohort was strong. Among roughly 370 genotyped donors of the cohort, an average of approximately 240,000 unique TCR beta nucleotide sequences were sequenced per donor, around 18% of them non-productive. General conclusions and limits of the study: HLA typing was unavailable for some donors at each locus, so association tests used only the typed subset. A few of the identified cytomegalovirus-associated TCR beta chains were confirmed in vitro to be specific for cytomegalovirus antigens. An earlier analysis of approximately 530 of the donors showed that most TCR beta V segments appeared in productive rearrangements either about 87% or about 30% of the time, which broadly matched IMGT annotations. A later analysis found that most CMV-associated TCR beta chains appeared HLA-restricted, with HLA associations seemingly driven largely by CMV exposure. In both the original and validation cohorts, the classifier was reported to diagnose cytomegalovirus status with high specificity and sensitivity. Linkage disequilibrium might explain the correlated functional status among segregating V segments, but an unknown experimental factor could not be excluded. The earlier analysis of some 560 of the donors excluded seventeen rarely observed V segments, including chromosome 9 orphons, because counts were too low. Compared with equally common non-associated chains, HLA-associated TCR beta chains in a later analysis were more clonally expanded and had lower generation probabilities. According to a later genetic analysis, donors in an Asian-associated ancestry cluster had fewer N-insertions in productive TCRs than the roughly 670-donor mean. The study gave a list of around 170 TCR beta chains associated with cytomegalovirus. Most TCR sequences were observed very rarely across donors, whereas some public TCRs were present in many individuals. A later analysis found that TCR association rates varied across HLA loci, with DRB1 alleles showing the most associated TCRs and HLA-C alleles the fewest. Presence/absence analyses assumed roughly uniform sequencing depth across donors, an assumption that may not hold. For the cohort, immune exposure information was limited to CMV serostatus. A later genetic analysis associated a missense DCLRE1C variant with V-gene and J-gene trimming of TCR beta chains, and an independent cohort replicated the association. A later analysis reported that several top co-occurrence clusters appeared linked to parvovirus B19, influenza, CMV and Epstein-Barr virus. The authors suggested that the approach could potentially be generalized to other disease states and immunological phenotypes. A further reported finding was that TCR beta sequences accurately predicted the HLA-A and HLA-B alleles for most subjects in the first cohort. In a later analysis, some 18,000 TCR beta sequences were associated with specific HLA alleles at a false discovery rate of 0.05. Strong co-occurrence of HLA alleles, especially DR and DQ, made assigning TCR associations to individual alleles difficult. A cluster of highly shared sequence variants was judged likely to be a technical artifact of the sequencing pipeline. This cohort had only TCR beta chains sequenced, and the lack of alpha or paired-chain data limited which features could be detected.

Library creation used the immunoSEQ multiplex PCR assay. The multiplex PCR relied on a mix of 60 forward primers for TCR Vbeta segments and 13 reverse primers for TCR Jbeta segments. Amplification of the CDR3 region of rearranged TCR beta genes was performed with a multiplex PCR assay on genomic DNA. The Illumina HiSeq System was used to sequence the amplified TCR beta libraries as 87-base-pair reads. The paper's data handling went like this. In a later analysis, some 80 million unique TCR beta chains were counted across the approximately 640 repertoires, and approximately 11 million of these chains were shared by at least two donors. A nearest-neighbor algorithm error-corrected the raw reads and collapsed the reads into unique sequences, merging closely related sequences to remove PCR and sequencing errors. V, D and J gene segments were assigned by aligning CDR3 sequences to IMGT reference sequences. Each retained sequence needed at least a six-nucleotide match to both a V gene segment and a J gene segment. Rearrangements were called productive when the CDR3 lacked stop codons and stayed in frame with V and J; all others were non-productive. Following IMGT convention, CDR3 was defined as the stretch from the second conserved V-encoded cysteine up to the conserved J-encoded phenylalanine. The earlier analysis of some 540 of the donors excluded any sequence lacking an unambiguous match to a single V gene segment. In an earlier analysis of some 590 of the donors, a V segment was called functional when productive rearrangements were above 56.7%, and segregating when the standard deviation between donors exceeded 5%. A statistical classification framework was built for diagnosing cytomegalovirus status from the catalog of TCR beta chain sequences. In a later analysis, TCR nucleotide sequences were compared against IMGT/GENE-DB human TR gene sequences so that V and J genes could be assigned. The TCRdist pipeline was used in a later analysis to assign CDR3 sequences and most-parsimonious VDJ recombination scenarios. A later analysis defined each TCR beta chain by its CDR3 amino acid sequence plus V-gene family, and excluded reads lacking a unique V-gene family. A later analysis removed 592 highly shared, low-generation-probability nucleotide sequences to deal with suspected cross-contamination and a sequencing artifact. In a later analysis, a clonal expansion index was calculated for each public chain from normalized within-repertoire ranks of inferred template counts. In a later analysis, generation probabilities were computed with a VDJ recombination model fitted to out-of-frame rearrangements, and the resulting probabilities were checked against IGoR. In a later analysis, TCR-TCR, TCR-HLA and TCR-CMV co-occurrence was scored with hypergeometric tests, and a repertoire-size bias correction was applied to TCR pairs. False discovery rates were estimated in a later analysis by permuting HLA or CMV assignments 20 times. In a later analysis, co-occurring TCRs were grouped using DBSCAN, and TCRdist sequence similarity was added for clustering within HLA-allele-positive subsets. For co-occurrence clustering, repertoires with fewer than 30,000 or more than 120,000 public chains were excluded, along with four to six repertoires with anomalous nucleotide sharing. Not all clones reach the TCRdb copy of this immuneACCESS table, which keeps in-frame sequences only. Checked studies attribute under half of the gap to unresolved V genes and leave the rest unexplained. That table supplies the V and J calls and clone size; D and trimming were determined from the DNA. The sample includes about 160,000 clones, with approximately 80% observed a single time. The top ten constitute more than 1.5% of the sample.

The sequenced sample consisted of PBMCs. The TCR sequence derives from a man aged 18 to 30 in good health and CMV-seronegative.

The nucleotide sequence is given as TGCGCCAGCAGCAAAAGACAGGGGTACGCCACTGAAGCTTTCTTT. This is translated as CASSKRQGYATEAFF. The chain is made from TRBV4-1 and TRBJ1-1; the junction holds 8 bases that match TRBD1. CDR1 is given as MGHRA and CDR2 as YSYEKL, both from the germline V gene. Taken from cysteine to phenylalanine, the CDR3 has 15 residues. Just CDR3 DNA is preserved here, 45 bases in frame from base 1. V is pruned by 5 bases and J by 4 bases, leaving 9 bases of the junction without a gene match.